This TCR beta chain was sequenced during a study of T cells in women clearing cervical HPV infection. Study-level information: Case blood was drawn when the lesion was first found; control blood after infection became undetectable.

As regards this clone: The sequenced fragment ends 3 residues before the CDR3 boundary, so the rest is inferred from the germline J gene.

CDR3 size: 13 residues. CDR1 is SGHRS, CDR2 YFSETQ, per germline. Produced via immunoSEQ multiplex PCR; TCRdb's table is partial and in-frame only. Its clone listing holds about 32,000 clones. The sequenced sample was blood buffy coat. The chain uses TRBV5-1 and TRBJ2-4; D is ambiguous. The clonotype comes from a woman aged 18 to 75 with a cervical HPV16 infection that either progressed to CIN3+ or cleared (not recorded which). Incomplete CDR3 DNA: TGCGCCAGCAGCTTGCGCACAGTCGATGGT. Its translation is CASSLRTVDG. The full CDR3 protein reads CASSLRTVDGQYF.